These T cell receptor beta chains were read from a single sample in a study of Tregs in tolerant kidney transplant recipients. Profiling relied on immunoSEQ multiplex PCR, and the TCRdb table lists in-frame clones only, not all of them. The table lists about 240,000 clones, 80% to 85% of them singletons. The specimen sequenced was CD4+ T cells from blood. These receptors came from a human donor in good health. Both conserved end residues are part of each CDR3. The order of the fields is J gene, clone size, V gene, D gene, CDR3 protein, CDR3 DNA. A D gene is named only where the DNA matches it firmly. Rows give clone size only sometimes, using once, few, many, or a class for an expanded clone.

TRBJ1-2 | once | TRBV28 | TRBD1 | CASSLFPSGGAIGYTF | TGTGCCAGCAGTTTATTCCCATCAGGGGGCGCTATCGGCTACACCTTC
TRBJ2-7 | NA | TRBV5-1 | TRBD2 | CASSLGLAGAYEQYF | TGCGCCAGCAGCTTGGGACTAGCGGGAGCGTACGAGCAGTACTTC
TRBJ2-5 | NA | TRBV7-2 | TRBD2 | CASSFRGGTQYF | TGTGCCAGCAGCTTTCGGGGGGGGACCCAGTACTTC
TRBJ1-4 | NA | TRBV15 | NA | CATSRDSGSGEKLFF | TGTGCCACCAGCAGAGATTCGGGGTCTGGAGAAAAACTGTTTTTT
TRBJ2-3 | NA | TRBV6-1 | NA | CASRTPGRVEDTQYF | TGTGCCAGCAGGACACCAGGCAGGGTGGAAGATACGCAGTATTTT
TRBJ2-5 | NA | TRBV18 | NA | CASSKGHTQETQYF | TGTGCCAGCTCCAAGGGACATACCCAAGAGACCCAGTACTTC
TRBJ2-1 | NA | TRBV2 | NA | CASRGSTPAYNEQFF | TGTGCCAGCAGGGGGTCCACCCCCGCCTACAATGAGCAGTTCTTC
TRBJ1-1 | NA | TRBV9 | NA | CASSVAWGGAEAFF | TGTGCCAGCAGCGTAGCTTGGGGAGGGGCTGAAGCTTTCTTT
TRBJ1-4 | NA | TRBV11-2 | NA | CASSLDLATNEKLFF | TGTGCCAGCAGCTTAGATCTCGCAACTAATGAAAAACTGTTTTTT
TRBJ2-2 | few | TRBV5-1 | TRBD2 | CASRRTSGNTGELFF | TGCGCCAGCAGGAGGACTAGCGGGAACACCGGGGAGCTGTTTTTT
TRBJ1-2 | few | TRBV5-8 | TRBD1 | CASSSFGQDYGYTF | TGTGCCAGCAGCTCATTCGGACAGGACTATGGCTACACCTTC
TRBJ2-7 | once | TRBV6-5 | NA | CASSNGHLQYF | TGTGCCAGCAGTAACGGCCACCTGCAGTACTTC
TRBJ2-3 | NA | TRBV5-5 | NA | CASSLASGTDTQYF | TGTGCCAGCAGCTTGGCTAGCGGCACAGATACGCAGTATTTT
TRBJ1-5 | NA | TRBV5-5 | TRBD1 | CASSVTGYNQPQHF | TGTGCCAGCAGCGTGACAGGGTACAATCAGCCCCAGCATTTT
TRBJ2-2 | NA | TRBV29-1 | NA | CSVIRGVNTGELFF | TGCAGCGTGATCAGGGGCGTCAACACCGGGGAGCTGTTTTTT
TRBJ1-4 | NA | TRBV19 | NA | CASSIQGHFGEKLFF | TGTGCCAGTAGTATTCAGGGACACTTCGGTGAAAAACTGTTTTTT
TRBJ2-1 | NA | TRBV7-2 | TRBD2 | CASSPGLAGRNEQFF | TGTGCCAGCAGCCCGGGACTAGCGGGACGCAATGAGCAGTTCTTC
TRBJ2-5 | NA | TRBV10-2 | NA | CASSVIRRETQYF | TGCGCCAGCAGTGTGATACGCCGGGAGACCCAGTACTTC
TRBJ2-5 | few | TRBV6-5 | TRBD2 | CASSLADGGETQYF | TGTGCCAGCAGTCTTGCGGACGGGGGGGAGACCCAGTACTTC
TRBJ1-5 | NA | TRBV6-5 | TRBD1 | CASTPGQGGGPQHF | TGTGCCAGCACCCCGGGACAGGGCGGAGGCCCCCAGCATTTT
TRBJ2-2 | NA | TRBV5-1 | TRBD2 | CASSFSGTSGTGELFF | TGCGCCAGCTCATTTTCCGGGACTAGCGGTACCGGGGAGCTGTTTTTT
TRBJ1-1 | NA | TRBV5-1 | NA | CASSLDRSWSIITEAFF | TGCGCCAGCAGCTTGGATCGTAGCTGGTCTATCATCACAGAAGCTTTCTTT
TRBJ2-3 | NA | TRBV6-5 | NA | CASSPEEGWAQYF | TGTGCCAGCAGCCCCGAGGAGGGATGGGCGCAGTATTTT
TRBJ1-5 | NA | TRBV30 | NA | CAWSPWGSNQPQHF | TGTGCCTGGAGCCCCTGGGGGAGCAATCAGCCCCAGCATTTT
TRBJ1-4 | NA | TRBV6-5 | NA | CASSPRQVGEKLFF | TGTGCCAGCAGTCCCCGACAAGTTGGGGAAAAACTGTTTTTT
TRBJ1-5 | NA | TRBV4-1 | NA | CASSEEVTGPLNQPQHF | TGCGCCAGCAGCGAAGAGGTGACAGGCCCTCTAAATCAGCCCCAGCATTTT
TRBJ1-1 | NA | TRBV2 | TRBD1 | CASSAGQFEAFF | TGTGCCAGCAGCGCGGGACAGTTTGAAGCCTTCTTT
TRBJ1-1 | NA | TRBV29-1 | NA | CSGVRQANTEAFF | TGCAGCGGGGTAAGACAAGCCAACACTGAAGCTTTCTTT
TRBJ2-4 | NA | TRBV9 | TRBD1 | CASSAGTGTLAKNIQYF | TGTGCCAGCAGCGCCGGGACAGGGACTCTAGCCAAAAACATTCAGTACTTC
TRBJ1-5 | NA | TRBV18 | NA | CASSPQSGGEPQHF | TGTGCCAGCTCACCACAGTCCGGTGGGGAGCCCCAGCATTTT
TRBJ2-5 | NA | TRBV18 | TRBD2 | CASSPTSAETQYF | TGTGCCAGCTCACCGACTAGCGCGGAGACCCAGTACTTC
TRBJ1-6 | NA | TRBV5-8 | NA | CASSLRGNRNSPLHF | TGTGCCAGCAGCTTGAGGGGTAATCGGAATTCACCCCTCCACTTT
TRBJ2-5 | NA | TRBV2 | NA | CASSEYETQYF | TGTGCCAGCAGTGAATATGAGACCCAGTACTTC
TRBJ2-7 | NA | TRBV18 | TRBD1 | CASSPLGPRQGSNSYEQYF | TGTGCCAGCTCACCACTCGGCCCGCGACAGGGATCTAACTCCTACGAGCAGTACTTC
TRBJ1-1 | NA | TRBV18 | NA | CASSPTGREAFF | TGTGCCAGCTCACCAACTGGAAGGGAAGCTTTCTTT
TRBJ2-1 | NA | TRBV4-2 | TRBD2 | CASSQGRREGGGQFF | TGTGCCAGCAGCCAAGGGCGGCGGGAGGGAGGTGGGCAGTTCTTC
TRBJ2-1 | NA | TRBV10-1 | NA | CASSRYRGSYNEQFF | TGCGCCAGCAGCCGCTATAGGGGTTCCTACAATGAGCAGTTCTTC
TRBJ2-7 | once | TRBV5-1 | NA | CASSLDSYYEQYF | TGCGCCAGCAGCTTGGACAGCTACTACGAGCAGTACTTC
TRBJ1-5 | few | TRBV7-9 | NA | CASSWGNQPQHF | TGTGCCAGCAGCTGGGGGAATCAGCCCCAGCATTTT
TRBJ2-6 | once | TRBV5-1 | TRBD1 | CASSLAGTGSSGANVLTF | TGCGCCAGCAGCTTGGCTGGGACAGGGTCTTCTGGGGCCAACGTCCTGACTTTC